The text below deals with one T cell receptor (beta chain). Germline V gene lookup returns CDR1 MNHEY and CDR2 SVGAGI. Trimming pared 0 bases from V and 9 bases from J, leaving 9 bases between. This CDR3 is 13 amino acids long. Here immunoSEQ multiplex PCR was the method, and the copy in TCRdb shows in-frame clones only, minus some. The profile covers around 97,000 clones, with almost 85% appearing a single time and about 10% taken by the ten largest. These data belong to a study of blood T cell repertoires in COVID-19. The chain recombines TRBV6-5 with TRBJ1-3, with D uncertain. This receptor was identified in a man aged 65 to 85 with acute or convalescent COVID-19. Sequenced: peripheral blood. The CDR3 is CASSYSRVSTIYF. The CDR3 DNA reads TGTGCCAGCAGTTACTCGAGGGTTAGCACCATATATTTT.